This T cell receptor beta chain originates from a study of blood T cell repertoires in COVID-19 (dated by TCRdb to 2020 to 2021). With regard to the full study: The collaborator samples originated in the United States, Italy and Spain and spanned the acute and convalescent phases of COVID-19. The material from the prospective study consisted of cDNA or gDNA derived from T cells, B-cell-depleted T cells, or PBMCs. Deeply sampled blood TCRbeta repertoires from subjects exposed to, actively infected with, or recovered from COVID-19 were included in the dataset. A freely available public database, intended as a resource for researchers studying the immune response to SARS-CoV-2, is where the repertoires were released. Samples came from the ongoing ImmuneRACE study (first 160 participants) plus 1,254 subjects from 6 global collaborators. A de-identified subject ID, COVID-19 status, age in years and sex were almost always included in the sample metadata. Where HLA class I and class II types were available, the types were taken from metadata supplied by the sample provider, not from assay-based typing.

At one collaborating source in Seattle, patients were enrolled during active infection and were followed longitudinally through the course of disease. Collaborating institutions collected whole blood in K2EDTA tubes following their own protocols. For TCRbeta analysis, collaborator samples were shipped as frozen whole blood, as isolated PBMCs, or as DNA extracted from either sample type. The immunoSEQ Assay, a bias-controlled multiplex PCR, was used to amplify TCRbeta CDR3 regions from genomic DNA. Processing in the source paper ran as follows. Nucleated cell counts per sample were estimated from amplification of reference gene primers within the assay. To quantify the absolute abundance of each unique TCRbeta CDR3 rearrangement, sequence reads were collapsed and filtered. For each sample, productive Simpson clonality was calculated as the square root of Simpson's diversity index across productive rearrangements. The table was pulled from immuneACCESS by TCRdb, which kept in-frame rearrangements only. Such tables lose some clones; where checked, under half of the loss comes from unresolved V genes, and the rest has no known cause. Clone size and V and J calls were adopted from that table, with D and trimming inferred from the DNA. For this sample the table gives some 150,000 clones, of which about 90% were detected only once. The ten largest clonotypes hold approximately 11% of the sample.

The paper's findings and limits, for the study overall: The quantity of clinical and demographic metadata differed by source and by participant and was supplied without curation.

CDR1 and CDR2 were assigned from the germline V gene (reference sequence) as LGHDT and YNNKEL. V is reduced by 5 bases and J by 6 bases, leaving a spacing of 17 bases between them. From cysteine to phenylalanine, the CDR3 is 14 amino acids long. The read is trimmed to its CDR3 DNA, 42 bases read in frame from base 1. A word on this clone: The antigen it recognizes is unknown. Base qualities are not provided; no much larger clone lies one nucleotide away.

The sample taken for sequencing was peripheral blood. The source of this sequence is a woman aged 55-70 years with COVID-19, enrolled during active disease. The sequence links TRBV3-1 (or the pseudogene TRBV3-2) to TRBJ2-7; possibly the D gene is TRBD1, per 6 matching bases. The CDR3 loop reads CASSEQGILREQYF. The DNA sequence is given as TGTGCCAGCAGCGAACAGGGTATTTTACGCGAGCAGTACTTC.